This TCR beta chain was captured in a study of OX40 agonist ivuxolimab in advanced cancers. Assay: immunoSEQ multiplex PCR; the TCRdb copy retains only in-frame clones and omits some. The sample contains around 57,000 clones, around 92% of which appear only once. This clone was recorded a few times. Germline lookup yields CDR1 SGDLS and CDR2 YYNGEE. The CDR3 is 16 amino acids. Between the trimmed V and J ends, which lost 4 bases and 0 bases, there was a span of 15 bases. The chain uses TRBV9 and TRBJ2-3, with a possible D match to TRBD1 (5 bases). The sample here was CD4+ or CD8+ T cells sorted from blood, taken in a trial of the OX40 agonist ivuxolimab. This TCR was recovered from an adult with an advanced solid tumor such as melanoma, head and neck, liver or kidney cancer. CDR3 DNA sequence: TGTGCCAGCAGCCCATATAGACAGCCAAGCACAGATACGCAGTATTTT. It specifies CASSPYRQPSTDTQYF.